These T cell receptor beta chains were read from a single sample in a study of Ad26.COV2.S vaccination and SARS-CoV-2 variants. This table comes from immunoSEQ multiplex PCR, and its TCRdb copy is limited to in-frame clones, with some not included. The table shows about 350,000 clones, with approximately 86% occurring only once. Specimen: peripheral blood, collected in a trial of Ad26.COV2.S vaccine versus placebo. The receptors originated from a person between 18 and 65 years old who received the Ad26.COV2.S COVID-19 vaccine or a placebo. The CDR3 runs from the conserved cysteine through the conserved F or W. Fields, in order: clone size, J gene, V gene, D gene, CDR3 DNA, CDR3 protein. The D gene is left open where the match is weak. Size is omitted from some rows. Given values are once, few, many or a class for expanded clones.

abundance: few; j_gene: TRBJ1-1; v_gene: TRBV14; d_gene: TRBD1; CDR3nt: TGTGCCAGCAGCCAAGAACGGGACAGGGGAATGACTGAAGCTTTCTTT; CDR3aa: CASSQERDRGMTEAFF
abundance: -; j_gene: TRBJ1-3; v_gene: TRBV9; d_gene: TRBD1; CDR3nt: TGTGCCAGCAGTCGATCGGCCGGGACAGCCTCTGGAAACACCATATATTTT; CDR3aa: CASSRSAGTASGNTIYF
abundance: -; j_gene: TRBJ2-1; v_gene: TRBV3-1/TRBV3-2; d_gene: TRBD1; CDR3nt: TGTGCCAGCAGGCCATACGGACAGGGAGGCTACAATGAGCAGTTCTTC; CDR3aa: CASRPYGQGGYNEQFF
abundance: -; j_gene: TRBJ2-1; v_gene: TRBV27; d_gene: TRBD2; CDR3nt: TGTGCCAGCGGGCCTCTAGCGGGATGGAATGAGCAGTTCTTC; CDR3aa: CASGPLAGWNEQFF
abundance: -; j_gene: TRBJ1-2; v_gene: TRBV2; d_gene: -; CDR3nt: TGTGCCAGCAGTGACGACTTTCAAGGGGGCTACACCTTC; CDR3aa: CASSDDFQGGYTF
abundance: -; j_gene: TRBJ2-2; v_gene: TRBV4-1; d_gene: -; CDR3nt: TGCGCCAGCAGCTCGAACGGCGTAAACACCGGGGAGCTGTTTTTT; CDR3aa: CASSSNGVNTGELFF
abundance: -; j_gene: TRBJ2-1; v_gene: TRBV28; d_gene: -; CDR3nt: TGTGCCAGCAGACCAATTACCGGCGGGACGGTGGAGCAGTTCTTC; CDR3aa: CASRPITGGTVEQFF
abundance: -; j_gene: TRBJ2-2; v_gene: TRBV28; d_gene: -; CDR3nt: TGTGCCAGCAGTTTCCCTCACATGACCGGGGAGCTGTTTTTT; CDR3aa: CASSFPHMTGELFF
abundance: -; j_gene: TRBJ2-5; v_gene: TRBV7-8; d_gene: -; CDR3nt: TGTGCCAGCAGCCTTCACAGACAAGAGACCCAGTACTTC; CDR3aa: CASSLHRQETQYF
abundance: -; j_gene: TRBJ2-7; v_gene: TRBV20-1; d_gene: -; CDR3nt: TGCAGTGCTCGGGACTTCGAGCAGTACTTC; CDR3aa: CSARDFEQYF
abundance: -; j_gene: TRBJ2-5; v_gene: TRBV5-6; d_gene: -; CDR3nt: TGTGCCAGCAGCGCGGGTTCTTTAAGGGAGACCCAGTACTTC; CDR3aa: CASSAGSLRETQYF
abundance: -; j_gene: TRBJ1-1; v_gene: TRBV28; d_gene: -; CDR3nt: TGTGCCAGCAGGCGACGGGTGTATCCGGGCACTGAAGCTTTCTTT; CDR3aa: CASRRRVYPGTEAFF
abundance: -; j_gene: TRBJ2-6; v_gene: TRBV7-2; d_gene: -; CDR3nt: TGTGCCAGCAGTTTTCAGGGTACCGGGGCCAACGTCCTGACTTTC; CDR3aa: CASSFQGTGANVLTF
abundance: -; j_gene: TRBJ1-1; v_gene: TRBV19; d_gene: -; CDR3nt: TGTGCCAGTAGTATTGGAGGAGGGAACACTGAAGCTTTCTTT; CDR3aa: CASSIGGGNTEAFF
abundance: -; j_gene: TRBJ1-1; v_gene: TRBV5-6; d_gene: -; CDR3nt: TGTGCCAGCAGCCCCGCCAGGGGCCCTGAAGCTTTCTTT; CDR3aa: CASSPARGPEAFF
abundance: -; j_gene: TRBJ2-1; v_gene: TRBV27; d_gene: -; CDR3nt: TGTGCCAGCAGTTTGGCACAGTCCTCCTACAATGAGCAGTTCTTC; CDR3aa: CASSLAQSSYNEQFF
abundance: -; j_gene: TRBJ2-5; v_gene: TRBV6-5; d_gene: -; CDR3nt: TGTGCCAGCAGTCCGCGGAGTGGTGGAGAGACCCAGTACTTC; CDR3aa: CASSPRSGGETQYF
abundance: -; j_gene: TRBJ2-1; v_gene: TRBV2; d_gene: TRBD1; CDR3nt: TGTGCCAGCAGGGGGGGACAGGGTTACAATGAGCAGTTCTTC; CDR3aa: CASRGGQGYNEQFF
abundance: -; j_gene: TRBJ1-2; v_gene: TRBV4-3; d_gene: -; CDR3nt: TGCGCCAGCAGCCAAGAACGGGGCGCCTTCGGCTACACCTTC; CDR3aa: CASSQERGAFGYTF
abundance: -; j_gene: TRBJ1-1; v_gene: TRBV30; d_gene: TRBD1; CDR3nt: TGTGCCTACTCCCGGGACAGGGGACTCCGACACGCTTTCTTT; CDR3aa: CAYSRDRGLRHAFF